This TCR beta chain derives from a study of cytomegalovirus exposure and HLA in healthy donors. Broader study findings: Whilst most TCR sequences proved rare, a subset of public TCRs occurred across many donors. CMV antigen specificity was confirmed in vitro for a few CMV-associated chains. The study designated 150 to 200 TCR beta chains cytomegalovirus-associated.

Clones were read by immunoSEQ multiplex PCR, and TCRdb kept only the in-frame ones, dropping some. The sample has 55,000 to 65,000 clones, more than 90% seen once; the top ten hold 1.1%. The trim removed 10 bases at V and 0 bases at J, leaving 12 bases unmatched. The CDR3 contains 18 residues. CDR1 is SGHTA, CDR2 FQGTGA, per germline. In regard to this clone: The antigen is undetermined.

This TCR derives from a man younger than 30 in good health and CMV-seronegative. Sample: PBMCs. V is TRBV7-3 and J is TRBJ2-1, with 13 nucleotides matching TRBD2. The CDR3 bases are TGTGCCACCTACGGGACTAGCGGGGTTAAAAGCTCCTACAATGAGCAGTTCTTC. Its protein is CATYGTSGVKSSYNEQFF.